This T cell receptor (beta chain) was captured by sequencing in a study of post-analysis software for immune sequencing data. Study-wide context: Several disease courses (relapsing-remitting, secondary progressive and progressive-relapsing) of multiple sclerosis were included.

Prepared TCR beta cDNA libraries contained unique molecular identifiers. The source material, 1 to 10 million T cells, gave rise to 500,000 or so cDNA molecules. Via MiXCR, TCRdb re-called the PCR reads, giving one row per CDR3 protein. The table records about 560,000 distinct CDR3 sequences, roughly two fifths of them present only once. The CDR3 contains 14 residues. V gave up 4 bases and J gave up 10 bases; unmatched junction bases: 11. Germline values: CDR1 SGDLS, CDR2 YYNGEE. Worth noting for this clonotype: Its cognate antigen is unknown.

Study-level findings and limits: The study found TRBV5-6, TRBV5-1 and TRBV20-1 among about five TRBV segments more frequent in patients than controls.

The rearrangement links TRBV9 to TRBJ2-7, with TRBD2 identical over 10 bases. This receptor was identified in a girl aged 5 to 17 with multiple sclerosis. The specimen was blood. CDR3 DNA sequence: TGTGCCAGCAGCAGCGGGGGGGTAGCAGAGGCCCAGTACTTC. It is translated as CASSSGGVAEAQYF.